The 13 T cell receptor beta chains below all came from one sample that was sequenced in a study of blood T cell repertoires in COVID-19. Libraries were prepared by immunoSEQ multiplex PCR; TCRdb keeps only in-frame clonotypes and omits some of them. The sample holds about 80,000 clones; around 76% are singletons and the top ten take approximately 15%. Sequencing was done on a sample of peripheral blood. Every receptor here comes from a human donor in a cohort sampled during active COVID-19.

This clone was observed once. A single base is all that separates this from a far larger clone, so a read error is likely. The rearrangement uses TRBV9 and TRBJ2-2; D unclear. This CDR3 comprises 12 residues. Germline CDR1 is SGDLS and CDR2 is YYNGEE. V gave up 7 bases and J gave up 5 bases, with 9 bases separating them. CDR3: CASCLRTGELFF. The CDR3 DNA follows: TGTGCCAGCTGCCTACGGACCGGGGAGCTGTTTTTT. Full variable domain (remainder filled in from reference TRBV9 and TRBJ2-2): DSGVTQTPKHLITATGQRVTLRCSPRSGDLSVYWYQQSLDQGLQFLIQYYNGEERAKGNILERFSAQQFPDLHSELNLSSLELGDSALYFCASCLRTGELFFGEGSRLTVL.

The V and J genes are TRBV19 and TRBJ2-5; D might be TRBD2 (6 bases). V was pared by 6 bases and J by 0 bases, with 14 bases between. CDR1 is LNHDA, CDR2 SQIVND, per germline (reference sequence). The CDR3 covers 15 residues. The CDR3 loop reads CASRGGGTYQETQYF. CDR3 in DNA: TGTGCCAGTAGGGGTGGCGGGACCTACCAAGAGACCCAGTACTTC.

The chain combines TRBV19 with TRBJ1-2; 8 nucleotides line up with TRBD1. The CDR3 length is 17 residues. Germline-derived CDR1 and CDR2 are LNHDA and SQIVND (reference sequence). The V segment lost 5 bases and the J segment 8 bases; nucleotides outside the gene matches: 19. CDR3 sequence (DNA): TGTGCCAGTAGTGTCAACCGAGACAGGGGCCAGCGGGGAGGCTACACCTTC. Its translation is CASSVNRDRGQRGGYTF.

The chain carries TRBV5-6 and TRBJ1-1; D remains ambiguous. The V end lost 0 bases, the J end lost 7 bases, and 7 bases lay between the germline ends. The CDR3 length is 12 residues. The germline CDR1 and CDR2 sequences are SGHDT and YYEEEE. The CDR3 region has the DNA TGTGCCAGCAGCTTGGGTCTCGTTGAAGCTTTCTTT. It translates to CASSLGLVEAFF.

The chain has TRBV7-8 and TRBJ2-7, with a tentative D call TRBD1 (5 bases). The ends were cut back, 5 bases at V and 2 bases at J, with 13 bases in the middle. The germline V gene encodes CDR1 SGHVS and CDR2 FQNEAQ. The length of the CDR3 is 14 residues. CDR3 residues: CASSDFAGTYEQYV. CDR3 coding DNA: TGTGCCAGCAGCGATTTCGCAGGGACCTACGAGCAGTACGTC.

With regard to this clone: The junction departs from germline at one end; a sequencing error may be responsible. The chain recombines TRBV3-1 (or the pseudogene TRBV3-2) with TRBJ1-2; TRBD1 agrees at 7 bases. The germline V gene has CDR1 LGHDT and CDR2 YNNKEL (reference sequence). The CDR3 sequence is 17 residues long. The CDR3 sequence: CASSEERSTGPFYGYTF. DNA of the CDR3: TGTGCCAGCAGCGAAGAAAGATCGACAGGGCCCTTCTATGGCTACACCTTC.

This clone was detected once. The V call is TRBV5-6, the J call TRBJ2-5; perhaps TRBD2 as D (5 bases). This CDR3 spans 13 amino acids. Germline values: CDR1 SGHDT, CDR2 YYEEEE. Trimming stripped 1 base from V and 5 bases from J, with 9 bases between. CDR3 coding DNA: TGTGCCAGCAGCTTGACGGGATCGGAGACCCAGTACTTC. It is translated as CASSLTGSETQYF.

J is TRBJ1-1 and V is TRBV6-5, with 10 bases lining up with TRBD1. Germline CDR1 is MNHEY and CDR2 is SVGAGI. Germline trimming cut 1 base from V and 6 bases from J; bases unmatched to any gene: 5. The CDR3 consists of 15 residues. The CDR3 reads CASSYWDRGKAEAFF. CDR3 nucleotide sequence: TGTGCCAGCAGTTACTGGGACAGGGGAAAGGCTGAAGCTTTCTTT.

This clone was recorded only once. CDR3 region: CASRTGQGGTEAFF. The DNA of the CDR3 is TGTGCCAGCAGAACCGGACAGGGAGGCACTGAAGCTTTCTTT. The chain joins TRBV6-5 to TRBJ1-1, with 8 bases that match TRBD1. The CDR3 consists of 14 residues. The V gene's germline CDR1 is MNHEY and CDR2 SVGAGI. Trimming at V came to 6 bases and at J to 4 bases, leaving 7 bases not matched to a gene.

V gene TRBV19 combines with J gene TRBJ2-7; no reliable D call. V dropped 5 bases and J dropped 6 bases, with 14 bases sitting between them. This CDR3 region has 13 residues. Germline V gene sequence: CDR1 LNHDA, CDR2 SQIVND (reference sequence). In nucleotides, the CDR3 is TGTGCCAGTAGTCCCTCCCGGTTAAGCGAGCAGTACTTC. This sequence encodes CASSPSRLSEQYF.

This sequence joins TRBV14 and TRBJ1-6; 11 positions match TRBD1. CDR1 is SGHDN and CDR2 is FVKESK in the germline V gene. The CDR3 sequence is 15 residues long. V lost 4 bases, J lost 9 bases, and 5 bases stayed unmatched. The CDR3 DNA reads TGTGCCAGCAGCCTTATCGGGACAGGGGGTTCACCCCTCCACTTT. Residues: CASSLIGTGGSPLHF.

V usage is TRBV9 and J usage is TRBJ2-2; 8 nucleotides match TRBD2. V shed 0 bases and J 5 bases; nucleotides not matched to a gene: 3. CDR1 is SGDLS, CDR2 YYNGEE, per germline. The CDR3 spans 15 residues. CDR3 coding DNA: TGTGCCAGCAGCGTAGGCGGGGGGAGTACCGGGGAGCTGTTTTTT. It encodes CASSVGGGSTGELFF.

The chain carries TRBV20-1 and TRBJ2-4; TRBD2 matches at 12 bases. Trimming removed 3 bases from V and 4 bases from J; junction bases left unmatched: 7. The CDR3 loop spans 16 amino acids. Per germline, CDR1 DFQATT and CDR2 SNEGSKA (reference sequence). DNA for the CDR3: TGCAGTGCTAGTCGCACCGGGACTAGCGGGAAAAACATTCAGTACTTC. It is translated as CSASRTGTSGKNIQYF.